One and the same sample provided the 26 T cell receptor beta chains below, sequenced in a study of shared clonotypes between healthy human individuals. Assay used: immunoSEQ multiplex PCR; TCRdb lists only in-frame clones, some missing. The sample includes over 2,000,000 clones, around 93% of them seen just once. Naive CD8 cells comprised CD45RO-negative, CCR7-positively selected cells, excluding terminally differentiated effector memory CD45RA+ cells. The source material was naive CD8+ T cells from PBMCs. These receptors all come from a man younger than 35 in good health. Some clones in this sample may be carry-over from other donors' samples.

V is TRBV4-1 and J is TRBJ2-3; 8 bases match TRBD1. CDR1 MGHRA and CDR2 YSYEKL come from the germline V gene. The CDR3 sequence is 16 residues long. The trim removed 5 bases at V and 4 bases at J, leaving 11 bases unmatched. The CDR3 region has the DNA TGCGCCAGCAGCACCCGGGACAGGTCTTCTCCAGATACGCAGTATTTT. Its translation is CASSTRDRSSPDTQYF.

As to this clone: This sample includes further DNA sequences coding for the same CDR3. The V call is TRBV7-2, the J call TRBJ2-7, with D possibly TRBD2 on 5 matching bases. The CDR3 consists of 13 residues. V dropped 1 base and J dropped 4 bases, with 8 bases sitting between them. Germline V gene lookup returns CDR1 SGHTA and CDR2 FQGNSA. This CDR3 reads CASSLGSGYEQYF. DNA for the CDR3: TGTGCCAGCAGCTTAGGGTCGGGGTACGAGCAGTACTTC.

V usage is TRBV28 and J usage is TRBJ2-7, with 7 bases lining up with TRBD1. The CDR3 sequence is 18 residues long. CDR1 is MDHEN, CDR2 SYDVKM, per germline. After removal of 8 bases from V and 4 bases from J, the junction contained 23 bases not matched to a gene. CDR3: CASEGPTRVRTGLYEQYF. The CDR3 DNA sequence: TGTGCCAGCGAAGGTCCCACCCGGGTGAGGACAGGCCTTTACGAGCAGTACTTC.

This clone occurred once. This chain connects TRBV19 to TRBJ1-4, with 7 bases that match TRBD1. V lost 0 bases to trimming and J lost 5 bases; unmatched junction nucleotides: 6. CDR3 size: 16 residues. CDR1 is LNHDA and CDR2 is SQIVND in the germline V gene (reference sequence). The CDR3 reads CASSIETGTENEKLFF. As DNA, the CDR3 is TGTGCCAGTAGTATAGAGACCGGGACAGAGAATGAAAAACTGTTTTTT.

This rearrangement joins TRBV11-2 to TRBJ2-3, with D possibly matching TRBD2 (6 bases). Trimming pared 7 bases from V and 1 base from J, leaving 12 bases between. This CDR3 region has 14 residues. Per germline, CDR1 SGHAT and CDR2 FQNNGV. This CDR3 reads CASTPGARTDTQYF. CDR3 nucleotides: TGTGCCAGCACCCCGGGAGCTCGCACAGATACGCAGTATTTT. Together with reference TRBV11-2 and TRBJ2-3, the CDR3 gives the full variable domain: EAGVAQSPRYKIIEKRQSVAFWCNPISGHATLYWYQQILGQGPKLLIQFQNNGVVDDSQLPKDRFSAERLKGVDSTLKIQPAKLEDSAVYLCASTPGARTDTQYFGPGTRLTVL.

This sequence joins TRBV5-6 and TRBJ2-1; the D is unclear. The CDR3 is 16 amino acids. Germline V gives CDR1 SGHDT, CDR2 YYEEEE. Trimming removed 2 bases from V and 0 bases from J, with 12 bases in between. The CDR3 DNA reads TGTGCCAGCAGCTTTGGTCATTGGAGCTCCTACAATGAGCAGTTCTTC. Translation: CASSFGHWSSYNEQFF.

The rearrangement links TRBV27 to TRBJ1-5; 8 bases fit TRBD1. V gave up 6 bases and J gave up 6 bases; unmatched junction bases: 7. The germline V gene has CDR1 MNHEY and CDR2 SMNVEV (reference sequence). The CDR3 runs to 14 residues. The CDR3, as DNA: TGTGCCAGCAGATCGCAGGGGGCGGTTCAGCCCCAGCATTTT. Translating gives CASRSQGAVQPQHF.

The gene calls are TRBV15 and TRBJ1-2; 7 bases match TRBD1. Looked up from germline, CDR1 is LNHNV and CDR2 is YYDKDF (reference sequence). The ends lost 2 bases at V and 4 bases at J; junction bases unmatched: 1. The CDR3 is 13 amino acids. CDR3 protein: CATSRTGAYGYTF. CDR3 DNA sequence: TGTGCCACCAGCAGAACAGGGGCCTATGGCTACACCTTC.

The chain employs TRBV4-3 and TRBJ1-3, with TRBD1 identical over 8 bases. The CDR3 is 18 residues long. CDR1 LGHNA and CDR2 YSLEER come from the germline V gene. V lost 4 bases, J lost 0 bases, and 11 bases stayed unmatched. The CDR3 sequence: CASSRLDDRGSSGNTIYF. The CDR3 DNA follows: TGCGCCAGCAGCCGCCTAGACGACAGGGGAAGCTCTGGAAACACCATATATTTT.

The chain is built from TRBV7-9 and TRBJ1-2; a possible D gene is TRBD1 (6 bases). Germline V gene sequence: CDR1 SEHNR, CDR2 FQNEAQ (reference sequence). This CDR3 is built from 12 residues. Trimming removed 1 base from V and 8 bases from J, with 8 bases in between. CDR3 sequence (DNA): TGTGCCAGCAGCTTAGAGGGGGTAGGCTACACCTTC. Translation gives CASSLEGVGYTF.

Only one count was recorded for this clone. The chain recombines TRBV28 with TRBJ1-1; 8 bases are shared with TRBD1. Germline V gene sequence: CDR1 MDHEN, CDR2 SYDVKM. This CDR3 comprises 13 residues. V trimming: 5 bases; J trimming: 4 bases; junction bases outside the gene matches: 3. Written as DNA, the CDR3 is TGTGCCAGCAGTCAGGGGGCGCGCACTGAAGCTTTCTTT. Its protein product is CASSQGARTEAFF. Drawing the rest from reference TRBV28 and TRBJ1-1, the complete variable domain is DVKVTQSSRYLVKRTGEKVFLECVQDMDHENMFWYRQDPGLGLRLIYFSYDVKMKEKGDIPEGYSVSREKKERFSLILESASTNQTSMYLCASSQGARTEAFFGQGTRLTVV.

J is TRBJ1-4 and V is TRBV7-9; D gene ambiguous. Trimming removed 5 bases from V and 8 bases from J, with 6 bases in between. From germline, CDR1 is SEHNR and CDR2 FQNEAQ (reference sequence). This CDR3 spans 11 amino acids. The chain's CDR3 is CASSTKEKLFF. The CDR3 DNA sequence: TGTGCCAGCAGCACCAAAGAAAAACTGTTTTTT.

This rearrangement joins TRBV15 to TRBJ1-3; no definite D call. The V end was cut by 5 bases, the J end by 3 bases, with 11 bases between. Germline V gene sequence: CDR1 LNHNV, CDR2 YYDKDF (reference sequence). This CDR3 has 14 amino acids. The CDR3 DNA is TGTGCCACCAGCGAACGAAGGGTTGGAAACACCATATATTTT. Its translation is CATSERRVGNTIYF. The full variable domain, completed using reference TRBV15 and TRBJ1-3, is DAMVIQNPRYQVTQFGKPVTLSCSQTLNHNVMYWYQQKSSQAPKLLFHYYDKDFNNEADTPDNFQSRRPNTSFCFLDIRSPGLGDTAMYLCATSERRVGNTIYFGEGSWLTVV.

The chain is built from TRBV6-6 and TRBJ2-3; 9 nucleotides line up with TRBD2. The germline V gene encodes CDR1 MNHNY and CDR2 SVGAGI (reference sequence). Trimming took 0 bases from V and 3 from J; bases not matched to a gene: 1. This CDR3 is 15 amino acids long. CDR3: CASSYSAGGTDTQYF. In nucleotides, the CDR3 is TGTGCCAGCAGTTACTCGGCGGGAGGGACAGATACGCAGTATTTT.

V gene TRBV7-2 combines with J gene TRBJ1-2; D may be TRBD1 (6 bases). Looked up from germline, CDR1 is SGHTA and CDR2 is FQGNSA. Deletions cut 4 bases from V and 2 bases from J, with 14 bases between. The CDR3 spans 15 residues. The CDR3 bases are TGTGCCAGCAGCTCGCCCCGGGGGCCGAACTATGGCTACACCTTC. This codes for CASSSPRGPNYGYTF.

This rearrangement joins TRBV16 to TRBJ2-1, with 10 bases aligning to TRBD1. Looked up from germline, CDR1 is KGHSY and CDR2 is FQNENV. This CDR3 has 14 residues. V lost 3 bases and J lost 5; bases outside the gene matches: 1. CDR3 in amino acids: CASSHGTGDNEQFF. The CDR3 DNA sequence: TGTGCCAGCAGCCACGGGACAGGGGACAATGAGCAGTTCTTC.

The chain uses TRBV18 and TRBJ2-5; D is unresolved. The germline V and J ends were trimmed by 6 bases and 5 bases, with 16 bases remaining between them. The length of the CDR3 is 14 residues. The V gene's germline CDR1 is KGHSH and CDR2 LQKENI. The chain's CDR3 is CASSLQRFGETQYF. CDR3 in DNA: TGTGCCAGCTCGCTCCAGAGGTTCGGGGAGACCCAGTACTTC.

The chain joins TRBV7-8 to TRBJ2-7; 8 bases fit TRBD2. Trimming cost V 5 bases and J 3 bases; bases outside gene matches: 6. CDR1 and CDR2 (germline): SGHVS, FQNEAQ. This CDR3 spans 14 amino acids. CDR3 sequence (DNA): TGTGCCAGCAGCCCAGACAGCGGGAGCTACGAGCAGTACTTC. Protein sequence: CASSPDSGSYEQYF.

The chain joins TRBV28 to TRBJ1-5; possibly TRBD1 for D (5 bases). V gave up 4 bases and J gave up 3 bases, with 19 bases separating them. The germline CDR1 and CDR2 sequences are MDHEN and SYDVKM. The CDR3 spans 17 residues. For the CDR3, the DNA is TGTGCCAGCAGTTCTTACACAACCAGGACATACAATCAGCCCCAGCATTTT. It specifies CASSSYTTRTYNQPQHF.

The CDR3 reads CASSIRVMNTEAFF. The CDR3 DNA sequence: TGTGCCAGTAGTATACGGGTGATGAACACTGAAGCTTTCTTT. The chain combines TRBV19 with TRBJ1-1; the D is unclear. V lost 2 bases and J lost 0, with 7 bases in between. Germline V gene sequence: CDR1 LNHDA, CDR2 SQIVND (reference sequence). CDR3 length: 14 residues.

The gene calls are TRBV11-2 and TRBJ2-1; the match to TRBD1 covers 9 bases. J gave up 7 bases and V 5 bases, and 6 bases lay outside the gene matches. The CDR3 covers 14 residues. Looked up from germline, CDR1 is SGHAT and CDR2 is FQNNGV. This CDR3 reads CASSPNRGLNEQFF. As DNA, the CDR3 is TGTGCCAGCAGCCCAAACAGGGGGCTGAATGAGCAGTTCTTC.

CDR3 region: CASNPGSAGELFF. The CDR3 DNA is TGTGCCAGCAACCCAGGGTCGGCCGGGGAGCTGTTTTTT. The chain recombines TRBV6-5 with TRBJ2-2, with D tentatively TRBD1 (5 bases). Trimming shortened V by 7 bases and J by 6 bases, and 12 bases separated the two germline ends. The length of the CDR3 is 13 residues. CDR1 and CDR2 from the germline V gene are MNHEY and SVGAGI.

The chain links TRBV19 to TRBJ1-5; D gene ambiguous. The CDR3 length is 13 residues. Trimming shortened V by 5 bases and J by 6 bases, and 11 bases separated the two germline ends. Looked up from germline, CDR1 is LNHDA and CDR2 is SQIVND (reference sequence). The CDR3 sequence: CASSGFSGQPQHF. The CDR3 bases are TGTGCCAGTAGTGGTTTTAGCGGTCAGCCCCAGCATTTT.

The V call is TRBV4-3, the J call TRBJ1-1; D unclear. The V end was cut by 0 bases, the J end by 6 bases, with 14 bases between. Germline assignment: CDR1 LGHNA and CDR2 YSLEER. The CDR3 totals 15 residues. Here the CDR3 reads CASSQDRSRRPEAFF. The DNA of the CDR3 is TGCGCCAGCAGCCAAGATCGTTCAAGGCGACCTGAAGCTTTCTTT.

The genes are TRBV5-1 and TRBJ1-1; TRBD1 matches at 9 bases. CDR3 size: 16 residues. Germline CDR1 SGHRS, CDR2 YFSETQ. J was trimmed by 4 bases and V by 3 bases; bases with no gene match: 10. The chain's CDR3 is CASSWNSGTGRTEAFF. The CDR3 coding sequence is TGCGCCAGCAGCTGGAACTCCGGGACAGGGCGCACTGAAGCTTTCTTT.

The chain combines TRBV11-2 with TRBJ2-3, with D hard to call. Trimming took off 1 base at V and 2 bases at J, with 10 bases between the two ends. Germline V gene sequence: CDR1 SGHAT, CDR2 FQNNGV. The CDR3 totals 15 residues. This CDR3 reads CASSLAAVPTDTQYF. CDR3 nucleotides: TGTGCCAGCAGCTTAGCGGCGGTACCCACAGATACGCAGTATTTT.